A selection of T cell receptor beta chains follows, all from one sample in a study of cytomegalovirus exposure and HLA in healthy donors. Only in-frame clones appear in the TCRdb table, and some are missing; sequencing was by immunoSEQ multiplex PCR. The repertoire holds more than 70,000 clones, about 70% seen once, with less than 10% in the top ten. Source material: PBMCs. These receptors were obtained from a woman aged 45-60 years in good health and CMV-seropositive. Each CDR3 is given with its conserved first and last residue. The order of the fields is clone size, D gene, CDR3 length, V gene, J gene, CDR3 DNA, CDR3 protein. A D gene is named only where the DNA matches it firmly. Expanded clones are given a class, and other clones once, few, many or no size at all.

.,TRBD2,15,TRBV7-2,TRBJ2-3,TGTGCCAGCAGCTGGCTAGCGGCTAGCACAGATACGCAGTATTTT,CASSWLAASTDTQYF
.,.,16,TRBV28,TRBJ1-2,TGTGCCAGCAGTTCGATCTCGTGGGGGCCCAACTATGGCTACACCTTC,CASSSISWGPNYGYTF
few,.,14,TRBV7-3,TRBJ1-1,TGTGCCAGCAGCTCAAGGGGGGGGACAACTGAAGCTTTCTTT,CASSSRGGTTEAFF
.,.,17,TRBV7-2,TRBJ1-4,TGTGCCAGCAGCTTAGGTACACAATACCCAGAGGGTGAAAAACTGTTTTTT,CASSLGTQYPEGEKLFF
.,.,17,TRBV10-3,TRBJ1-5,TGTGCCATCAGTGAGTCGACCGCGACGGACTACAATCAGCCCCAGCATTTT,CAISESTATDYNQPQHF
once,.,16,TRBV30,TRBJ1-5,TGTGCCTGGAGTTCGGACTTCCGGCGGGGCAATCAGCCCCAGCATTTT,CAWSSDFRRGNQPQHF
.,.,13,TRBV7-2,TRBJ2-3,TGTGCCAGCAGCTCCGGACTTTCAGTTACGCAGTATTTT,CASSSGLSVTQYF
.,.,15,TRBV15,TRBJ2-3,TGTGCCACCAGCAGAGATCGCCAGAGCACAGATACGCAGTATTTT,CATSRDRQSTDTQYF
.,TRBD1,13,TRBV10-3,TRBJ2-2,TGTGCCATCGGGGACAGGGGAACCGGGGAGCTGTTTTTT,CAIGDRGTGELFF
.,TRBD2,17,TRBV7-8,TRBJ2-2,TGTGCCAGCAGCTTAGCGAGTCTAGCGGGAGTTATCGGGGAGCTGTTTTTT,CASSLASLAGVIGELFF
once,.,14,TRBV27,TRBJ2-7,TGTGCCAGCAGTTTTTCGGGGGGCCCACGGGAGCAGTACTTC,CASSFSGGPREQYF
.,TRBD1,14,TRBV19,TRBJ1-3,TGTGCCAGTAGCCCCGACAGGGGTAGAAACACCATATATTTT,CASSPDRGRNTIYF
.,TRBD1,14,TRBV5-1,TRBJ1-1,TGCGCCAGCAGCGGACAGGGATGGGGCACTGAAGCTTTCTTT,CASSGQGWGTEAFF
.,TRBD2,19,TRBV7-7,TRBJ2-5,TGTGCCAGCAGCTTAGTGTTAGCGCGAGCGGGAGGGCCCCAAGAGACCCAGTACTTC,CASSLVLARAGGPQETQYF
.,.,14,TRBV6-6,TRBJ2-1,TGTGCCAGCAGCCTACGCGGATCTTACAATGAGCAGTTCTTC,CASSLRGSYNEQFF
.,TRBD1,15,TRBV6-6,TRBJ2-3,TGTGCCAGCAGTTTATACAGGGGGCAGGCAGATACGCAGTATTTT,CASSLYRGQADTQYF
.,TRBD1,15,TRBV28,TRBJ2-3,TGTGCCAGCAGTTCCGGACAGGGGGCGGGAGATACGCAGTATTTT,CASSSGQGAGDTQYF
.,.,11,TRBV7-2,TRBJ2-7,TGTGCCAGCAGCCCCTTTGACGAGCAGTACTTC,CASSPFDEQYF
many,TRBD2,16,TRBV28,TRBJ2-1,TGTGCCAGCAGTTTCCTACTAGCGGGAGCTGGGGATGAGCAGTTCTTC,CASSFLLAGAGDEQFF
.,TRBD2,16,TRBV7-9,TRBJ2-2,TGTGCCAGCAGCCCCGCGAAAGCGGGAGACACCGGGGAGCTGTTTTTT,CASSPAKAGDTGELFF
.,TRBD2,16,TRBV7-7,TRBJ2-2,TGTGCCAGCAGCCAGTCGGGGACTAGTATCGCCGGGGAGCTGTTTTTT,CASSQSGTSIAGELFF
.,TRBD1,16,TRBV4-3,TRBJ1-1,TGCGCCAGCAGCCAAGATAGGGGGCGGATGAACACTGAAGCTTTCTTT,CASSQDRGRMNTEAFF
once,TRBD2,12,TRBV27,TRBJ2-3,TGTGCCAGCAGTACCTTAGCGGGGACGCAGTATTTT,CASSTLAGTQYF
.,.,13,TRBV7-6,TRBJ1-3,TGTGCCAGCAGCCCCCCGGCTGGAAACACCATATATTTT,CASSPPAGNTIYF
.,.,14,TRBV19,TRBJ2-5,TGTGCCAGTAGTATTTCAGGGCGGGGAGAGACCCAGTACTTC,CASSISGRGETQYF
few,TRBD2,14,TRBV5-1,TRBJ2-7,TGCGCCAGCAGCTCTAGCGGGAGTAGGTACGAGCAGTACTTC,CASSSSGSRYEQYF
.,.,14,TRBV4-3,TRBJ2-5,TGCGCCAGCAGCCCAGGGGGGTTGCTTGAGACCCAGTACTTC,CASSPGGLLETQYF
.,.,12,TRBV4-1,TRBJ1-6,TGCGCCAGCAGTCCGGCTGAGGCACCCCTCCACTTT,CASSPAEAPLHF
.,.,13,TRBV7-6,TRBJ2-1,TGTGCCAGCAGCTTAGTAGAGGGGGGGGAGCAGTTCTTC,CASSLVEGGEQFF
few,TRBD2,15,TRBV13,TRBJ2-3,TGTGCCAGCAGCTTAAGGCTAGCGGGCACAGATACGCAGTATTTT,CASSLRLAGTDTQYF
.,.,11,TRBV11-3,TRBJ1-5,TGTGCCAGCAGCTTTCGCGAGCCCCAGCATTTT,CASSFREPQHF
.,.,13,TRBV10-3,TRBJ1-1,TGTGCCATTCACCCCGGTGGGAGGAGGAAAGCTTTCTTT,CAIHPGGRRKAFF
.,TRBD1,17,TRBV5-8,TRBJ2-2,TGTGCCAGCAGCTTAGATTCGACAGGGGGACAAACCGGGGAGCTGTTTTTT,CASSLDSTGGQTGELFF
.,.,12,TRBV5-1,TRBJ2-7,TGCGCCAGCGCGGGACAGCTCTACGAGCAGTACTTC,CASAGQLYEQYF
.,.,14,TRBV9,TRBJ2-7,TGTGCCAGCAGCGTAGACGGGGGATTCTACGAGCAGTACTTC,CASSVDGGFYEQYF
.,TRBD2,11,TRBV29-1,TRBJ2-5,TGCAGCGTTGGTACTAGCGGGAGCGAGTACTTC,CSVGTSGSEYF
.,.,13,TRBV6-5,TRBJ1-2,TGTGCCAGCAGTTGGCCAGGCGGGTATGGCTACACCTTC,CASSWPGGYGYTF
.,TRBD1,12,TRBV30,TRBJ1-1,TGTGCCGGAGGTAGAAAAGGGGGCGTGGCTTTCTTT,CAGGRKGGVAFF
.,.,13,TRBV29-1,TRBJ2-5,TGCAGCGTGGCTACAGGGACCCAAGAGACCCAGTACTTC,CSVATGTQETQYF
.,TRBD1,13,TRBV9,TRBJ1-2,TGTGCCAGCAGCCCCGACAGGGGTGAGGGCTACACCTTC,CASSPDRGEGYTF
.,TRBD1,17,TRBV19,TRBJ1-5,TGTGCCAGTAGTACCTCCTTGGGACAGGGGTTAAGTCAGCCCCAGCATTTT,CASSTSLGQGLSQPQHF
.,.,16,TRBV27,TRBJ1-5,TGTGCCAGCAGTCCCGGACAGTTATATAGCAATCAGCCCCAGCATTTT,CASSPGQLYSNQPQHF
few,TRBD2,17,TRBV5-1,TRBJ2-5,TGCGCCAGCAGCCTCGGGACTAGCGGGAGGGGGCAAGAGACCCAGTACTTC,CASSLGTSGRGQETQYF
.,TRBD1,14,TRBV6-5,TRBJ1-5,TGTGCCAGCAGTCTACAGGGGGCATCTCAGCCCCAGCATTTT,CASSLQGASQPQHF
.,TRBD1,16,TRBV10-1,TRBJ2-7,TGCGCCAGCAGTGACCGCATGGGACAGCTCTCCTACGAGCAGTACTTC,CASSDRMGQLSYEQYF
.,TRBD1,14,TRBV7-2,TRBJ2-7,TGTGCCAGCAGCCTGGGACAGGGGGCGGCGAAGCAGTACTTC,CASSLGQGAAKQYF
.,.,19,TRBV5-4,TRBJ2-3,TGTGCCAGCAGCTTGCTGGTAGCTGATATAGAACCGAGCACAGATACGCAGTATTTT,CASSLLVADIEPSTDTQYF
few,.,13,TRBV19,TRBJ1-5,TGTGCCAGTAGTGACGACAGAAATCAGCCCCAGCATTTT,CASSDDRNQPQHF
.,.,11,TRBV20-1,TRBJ2-7,TGCAGTGCTAGCCGCCTAGAGGAGCAGTACTTC,CSASRLEEQYF
few,.,12,TRBV30,TRBJ2-5,TGTGCCTGGAGTCAGCCGAGGGAGACCCAGTACTTC,CAWSQPRETQYF
few,.,14,TRBV5-1,TRBJ1-1,TGCGCCAGCAGCTTGGACCAGATGAACACTGAAGCTTTCTTT,CASSLDQMNTEAFF
.,.,13,TRBV4-3,TRBJ1-1,TGCGCCAGCAGCCAGGGCAGGGCGACTGAAGCTTTCTTT,CASSQGRATEAFF
.,.,14,TRBV6-6,TRBJ2-3,TGTGCCAGCAGTTACTTGGCAGACACAGATACGCAGTATTTT,CASSYLADTDTQYF
.,.,17,TRBV5-4,TRBJ1-4,TGTGCCAGCAGCTTGAAAAGGGGGGGGATTTTGGATGAAAAACTGTTTTTT,CASSLKRGGILDEKLFF
.,TRBD1,14,TRBV2,TRBJ1-5,TGTGCCAGCAGTCCGACAGGGATACATCAGCCCCAGCATTTT,CASSPTGIHQPQHF
once,.,14,TRBV28,TRBJ2-7,TGTGCCAGCACTTCGCAGGGGCTTGTCGACGAGCAGTACTTC,CASTSQGLVDEQYF
.,.,11,TRBV6-1,TRBJ1-1,TGTGCCGTCAGGGGGAACACTGAAGCTTTCTTT,CAVRGNTEAFF
.,TRBD1,16,TRBV10-1,TRBJ1-2,TGCGCCAGCAGTGATCCGGGACAGGGGGCAATCTATGGCTACACCTTC,CASSDPGQGAIYGYTF
.,TRBD2,21,TRBV27,TRBJ2-5,TGTGCCAGCAGTTTAGGGACAGCCGGGACTAGCGGGGGGGCCTACCAAGAGACCCAGTACTTC,CASSLGTAGTSGGAYQETQYF
.,TRBD2,15,TRBV5-6,TRBJ2-1,TGTGCCAGCAGCACAGCGGGAGGGGGCTACAATGAGCAGTTCTTC,CASSTAGGGYNEQFF